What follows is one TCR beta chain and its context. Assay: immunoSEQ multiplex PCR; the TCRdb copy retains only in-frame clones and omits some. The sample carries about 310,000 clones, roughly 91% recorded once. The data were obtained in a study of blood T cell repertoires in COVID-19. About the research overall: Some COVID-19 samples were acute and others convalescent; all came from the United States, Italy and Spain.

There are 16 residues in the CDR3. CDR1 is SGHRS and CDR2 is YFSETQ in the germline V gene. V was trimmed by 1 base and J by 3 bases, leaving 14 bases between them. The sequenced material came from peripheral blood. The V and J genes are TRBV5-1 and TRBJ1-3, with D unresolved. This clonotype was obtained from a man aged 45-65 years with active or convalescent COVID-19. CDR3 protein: CASSLSLTGSGNTIYF. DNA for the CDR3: TGCGCCAGCAGCTTGTCTTTGACCGGGAGTGGAAACACCATATATTTT.